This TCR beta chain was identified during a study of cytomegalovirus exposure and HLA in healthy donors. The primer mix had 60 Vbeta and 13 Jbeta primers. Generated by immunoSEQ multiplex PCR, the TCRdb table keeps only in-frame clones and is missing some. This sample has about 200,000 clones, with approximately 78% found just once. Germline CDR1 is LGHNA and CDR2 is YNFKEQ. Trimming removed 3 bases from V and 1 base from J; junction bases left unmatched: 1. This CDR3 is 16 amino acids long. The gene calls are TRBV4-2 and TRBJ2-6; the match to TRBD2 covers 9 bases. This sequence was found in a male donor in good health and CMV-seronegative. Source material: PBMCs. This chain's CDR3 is CASSQRGGSGANVLTF. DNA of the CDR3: TGTGCCAGCAGCCAGCGGGGGGGGTCTGGGGCCAACGTCCTGACTTTC.